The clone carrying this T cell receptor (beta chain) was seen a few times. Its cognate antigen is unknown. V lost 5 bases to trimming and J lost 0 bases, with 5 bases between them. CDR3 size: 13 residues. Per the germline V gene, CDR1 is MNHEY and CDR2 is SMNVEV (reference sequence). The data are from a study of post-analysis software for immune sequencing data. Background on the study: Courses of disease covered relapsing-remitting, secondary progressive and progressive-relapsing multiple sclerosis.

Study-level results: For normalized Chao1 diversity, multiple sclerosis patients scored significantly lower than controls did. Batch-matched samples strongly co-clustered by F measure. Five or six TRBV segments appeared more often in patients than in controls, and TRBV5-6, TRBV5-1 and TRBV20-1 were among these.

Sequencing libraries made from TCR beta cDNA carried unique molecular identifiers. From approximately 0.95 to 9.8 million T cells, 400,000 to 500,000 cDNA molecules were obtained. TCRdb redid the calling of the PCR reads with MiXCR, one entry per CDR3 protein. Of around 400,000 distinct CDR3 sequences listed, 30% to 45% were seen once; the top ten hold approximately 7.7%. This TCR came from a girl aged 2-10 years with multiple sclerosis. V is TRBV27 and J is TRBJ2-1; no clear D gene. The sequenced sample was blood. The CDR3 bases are TGTGCCAGCAGTCGACTCTCCTACAATGAGCAGTTCTTC. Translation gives CASSRLSYNEQFF.